The 19 T cell receptor beta chains given below trace back to one sample, sequenced in a study of blood T cells in healthy people across ages. Combining a sample-barcoded 5' primer with a J-beta primer mix, a second PCR ran for about 6 to 11 cycles. In TCRdb, the 5' RACE reads were re-called with MiXCR into one record per CDR3 protein. The sample yields roughly 1,500,000 distinct CDR3 sequences, 40% to 50% seen once. The specimen sequenced was blood. All receptors come from a young woman in good health.

The chain uses TRBV21-1 and TRBJ2-2; the D call in the table, TRBD2, was not verified against the DNA. TRBV21-1 is termed a pseudogene. CDR3 length: 16 amino acids. The CDR3: CASSKGPAGLNGELFF. The CDR3 region has the DNA TGTGCCAGCAGCAAAGGACCCGCCGGACTTAATGGGGAGCTGTTTTTT.

The rearrangement links TRBV27 to TRBJ2-3; 11 bases are shared with TRBD2. J was trimmed by 5 bases and V by 4 bases; bases with no gene match: 5. This CDR3 region has 15 residues. Per germline, CDR1 MNHEY and CDR2 SMNVEV (reference sequence). The CDR3 protein is CASSSLAGVVDTQYF. CDR3 bases: TGTGCCAGCAGTTCACTAGCGGGAGTGGTAGATACGCAGTATTTT.

Notes on this clonotype: A much larger clone lies a single base off, so this may be a read error. The chain couples TRBV20-1 to TRBJ2-1, with TRBD2 as a possible D gene (6 bases). The CDR3 spans 13 residues. Germline V lookup: CDR1 DFQATT, CDR2 SNEGSKA (reference sequence). CDR3 region: CGAPGTSYNEQFF. The CDR3 nucleotides are TGCGGTGCTCCCGGGACTTCTTACAATGAGCAGTTCTTC.

The chain is built from TRBV29-1 and TRBJ1-1; D remains unclear. This CDR3 has 12 residues. V lost 2 bases to trimming and J lost 11 bases, with 15 bases between them. In germline, CDR1 is SQVTM, CDR2 ANQGSEA. This CDR3 reads CSVEIGSGKAFF. CDR3 sequence (DNA): TGCAGCGTTGAAATAGGGTCCGGAAAGGCTTTCTTT. Drawing the rest from reference TRBV29-1 and TRBJ1-1, the complete variable domain is SAVISQKPSRDICQRGTSLTIQCQVDSQVTMMFWYRQQPGQSLTLIATANQGSEATYESGFVIDKFPISRPNLTFSTLTVSNMSPEDSSIYLCSVEIGSGKAFFGQGTRLTVV.

This clonotype was counted between two and nine times. The J gene is TRBJ1-2, the V gene TRBV7-2, with D uncertain. From germline, CDR1 is SGHTA and CDR2 FQGNSA. V lost 0 bases to trimming and J lost 11 bases, with 7 bases between them. This CDR3 region has 11 residues. The CDR3 coding sequence is TGTGCCAGCAGCTTAGCCCCTGGTTACACCTTC. This codes for CASSLAPGYTF.

The chain employs TRBV18 and TRBJ1-1; 7 bases match TRBD1. The CDR3 totals 13 residues. In germline, CDR1 is KGHSH, CDR2 LQKENI. Trimming took 5 bases from V and 7 from J; bases not matched to a gene: 7. The CDR3 bases are TGTGCCAGCTCAATCGGACAGGCGCTTGAAGCTTTCTTT. Translating gives CASSIGQALEAFF.

The V and J genes are TRBV4-1 and TRBJ1-1; D remains ambiguous. The CDR3 runs 15 residues. Between the trimmed V and J ends, which lost 3 bases and 5 bases, there was a span of 16 bases. From germline, CDR1 is MGHRA and CDR2 YSYEKL. Here the CDR3 DNA reads TGCGCCAGCAGCCAGGTCGCCCAGCCGGGGACTGAAGCTTTCTTT. It codes for CASSQVAQPGTEAFF.

This clonotype was counted at least ten times. V usage is TRBV29-1 and J usage is TRBJ1-2; D perhaps matches TRBD1 (6 bases). Germline V CDR1 and CDR2: SQVTM, ANQGSEA. The CDR3 extends over 14 amino acids. Between the trimmed V and J ends, which lost 0 bases and 8 bases, there was a span of 16 bases. The CDR3 region has the DNA TGCAGCGTTGAAGATCAAGGGGGGCGCAGCGGCTACACCTTC. Its translation is CSVEDQGGRSGYTF.

The chain joins TRBV6-5 to TRBJ2-2, with TRBD2 as a possible D gene (6 bases). V was trimmed by 5 bases and J by 6 bases, leaving 13 bases between them. This CDR3 region has 14 residues. Germline CDR1 and CDR2: MNHEY and SVGAGI. CDR3 sequence: CASSAGRTAGELFF. CDR3 nucleotide sequence: TGTGCCAGCAGTGCAGGGAGGACGGCCGGGGAGCTGTTTTTT.

The chain links TRBV12-3 or TRBV12-4 to TRBJ2-7, with TRBD1 identical over 10 bases. Unmatched junction bases numbered 12, after V lost 10 bases and J lost 6 bases. This CDR3 spans 14 amino acids. The CDR3 spells CANSPRQGASEQYF. Written as DNA, the CDR3 is TGTGCCAACAGCCCGCGACAGGGGGCTAGCGAGCAGTACTTC.

This sequence joins TRBV4-1 and TRBJ2-5; TRBD1 agrees at 7 bases. With 2 bases clipped from V and 4 bases from J, the junction kept 4 bases outside the gene matches. CDR3 length: 14 amino acids. CDR1 MGHRA and CDR2 YSYEKL come from the germline V gene. CDR3 sequence reads: CASSQQPGGETQYF. In DNA form, the CDR3 reads TGCGCCAGCAGCCAACAACCAGGGGGAGAGACCCAGTACTTC.

The gene calls are TRBV30 and TRBJ2-7; D is unresolved. The CDR3 sequence is 11 residues long. V lost 2 bases, J lost 3 bases, and 5 bases lay in between. Germline CDR1 GTSNPN, CDR2 SVGIG (reference sequence). DNA of the CDR3: TGTGCCTGGAGTTCCAACTACGAGCAGTACTTC. Translation: CAWSSNYEQYF.

J is TRBJ2-1 and V is TRBV2; TRBD2 aligns across 14 bases. The CDR3 spans 16 residues. The V segment lost 6 bases and the J segment 5 bases; nucleotides outside the gene matches: 6. The V gene's germline CDR1 is SNHLY and CDR2 FYNNEI. CDR3 amino acids: CASRPGLAGGNNEQFF. CDR3 DNA: TGTGCCAGCAGACCCGGACTAGCGGGGGGCAACAATGAGCAGTTCTTC.

The chain has TRBV20-1 and TRBJ2-3, with 8 bases identical to TRBD2. Unmatched junction bases numbered 8, after V lost 6 bases and J lost 0 bases. This CDR3 region has 15 residues. Germline-derived CDR1 and CDR2 are DFQATT and SNEGSKA (reference sequence). Here the CDR3 DNA reads TGCAGTGCCATCAGACTAGCGATAAGCACAGATACGCAGTATTTT. Protein product: CSAIRLAISTDTQYF.

The chain has TRBV18 and TRBJ1-1; TRBD1 is a possible D gene (6 bases). The germline gives CDR1 KGHSH, CDR2 LQKENI. The CDR3 consists of 17 residues. The V and J ends lost 3 bases and 3 bases respectively, with 20 bases between them. The CDR3, as DNA: TGTGCCAGCTCACCTACTACAGGGTCCTCGGGGGACACTGAAGCTTTCTTT. This translates into CASSPTTGSSGDTEAFF.

The CDR3 loop is CASRLRDGYEQYF. In DNA, the CDR3 is TGTGCCAGCCGACTCCGGGACGGCTACGAGCAGTACTTC. The chain is built from TRBV2 and TRBJ2-7; D tentatively reads TRBD1 or TRBD2 (5 bases each). Germline V gives CDR1 SNHLY, CDR2 FYNNEI. The V end was cut by 8 bases, the J end by 3 bases, with 14 bases between. The CDR3 length is 13 residues.

The genes are TRBV30 and TRBJ1-1, with D unresolved. There are 11 residues in the CDR3. The germline V and J ends were trimmed by 3 bases and 0 bases, with 2 bases remaining between them. Germline assignment: CDR1 GTSNPN and CDR2 SVGIG (reference sequence). This chain's CDR3 is CAWRMNTEAFF. DNA of the CDR3: TGTGCCTGGAGGATGAACACTGAAGCTTTCTTT.

This clonotype was seen only a few times. V is TRBV6-1 and J is TRBJ2-1; D remains ambiguous. V shed 4 bases and J shed 5 bases, with 9 bases lying between them. The CDR3 contains 13 residues. Looked up from germline, CDR1 is MNHNS and CDR2 is SASEGT. The CDR3 nucleotides read TGTGCCAGCAGTGCTGGCTACGACAATGAGCAGTTCTTC. As protein: CASSAGYDNEQFF.

In DNA, the CDR3 is TGTGCCAGCACTTTCCCGGGCAGGGGTTATGGCTACACCTTC. This gives the protein CASTFPGRGYGYTF. J is TRBJ1-2 and V is TRBV12-3 or TRBV12-4; a weak D match, TRBD1 (6 bases). Trimming stripped 7 bases from V and 5 bases from J, with 17 bases between. This CDR3 spans 14 amino acids.